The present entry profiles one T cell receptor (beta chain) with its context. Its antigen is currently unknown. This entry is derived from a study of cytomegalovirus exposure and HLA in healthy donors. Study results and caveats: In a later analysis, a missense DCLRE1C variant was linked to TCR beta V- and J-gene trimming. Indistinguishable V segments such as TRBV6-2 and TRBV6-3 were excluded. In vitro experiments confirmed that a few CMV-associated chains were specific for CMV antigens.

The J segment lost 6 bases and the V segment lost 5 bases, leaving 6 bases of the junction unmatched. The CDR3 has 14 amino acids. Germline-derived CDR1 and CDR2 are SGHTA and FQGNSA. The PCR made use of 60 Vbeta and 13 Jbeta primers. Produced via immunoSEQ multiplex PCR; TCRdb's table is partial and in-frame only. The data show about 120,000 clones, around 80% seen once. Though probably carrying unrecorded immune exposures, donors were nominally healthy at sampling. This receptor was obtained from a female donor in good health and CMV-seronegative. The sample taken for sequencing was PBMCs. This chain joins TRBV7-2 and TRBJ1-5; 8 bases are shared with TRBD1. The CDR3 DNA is TGTGCCAGCAGCCCAGACAGGGGAGGTCAGCCCCAGCATTTT. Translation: CASSPDRGGQPQHF. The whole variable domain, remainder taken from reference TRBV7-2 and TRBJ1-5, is GAGVSQSPSNKVTEKGKDVELRCDPISGHTALYWYRQSLGQGLEFLIYFQGNSAPDKSGLPSDRFSAERTGGSVSTLTIQRTQQEDSAVYLCASSPDRGGQPQHFGDGTRLSIL.